This passage covers 15 T cell receptor beta chains from one sample sequenced in a study of cytotoxic CD8 clonotypes in ibrutinib-treated CLL. Repertoires were generated with immunoSEQ multiplex PCR, while TCRdb's copy carries only in-frame clones and drops some. In the table there are roughly 110,000 clones, 45% to 65% of which are singletons. Sequences were derived from PBMCs, sampled after 24 months of ibrutinib treatment. The receptors were gathered from a human donor with chronic lymphocytic leukemia.

The J gene is TRBJ1-3, the V gene TRBV5-6; the D gene is possibly TRBD1 (5 bases). Germline V gives CDR1 SGHDT, CDR2 YYEEEE. V lost 0 bases, J lost 0 bases, and 7 bases lay in between. The CDR3 runs 15 residues. DNA for the CDR3: TGTGCCAGCAGCTTGGGACAGAGCTCTGGAAACACCATATATTTT. It translates to CASSLGQSSGNTIYF.

This chain links TRBV29-1 with TRBJ2-7, with a weak D call TRBD1 (6 bases). Trimming stripped 4 bases from V and 6 bases from J, with 7 bases between. The length of the CDR3 is 10 residues. Germline V lookup: CDR1 SQVTM, CDR2 ANQGSEA. Here the CDR3 reads CSVGGGEQYF. The CDR3 nucleotides are TGCAGCGTTGGAGGGGGCGAGCAGTACTTC.

This clone was seen more than once but under ten times. The V gene is TRBV4-1, the J gene TRBJ2-4; D could derive from TRBD1 or TRBD2 (5 bases each). Germline V gene lookup returns CDR1 MGHRA and CDR2 YSYEKL. The length of the CDR3 is 16 residues. Deletions cut 2 bases from V and 10 bases from J, with 21 bases between. CDR3 sequence (DNA): TGCGCCAGCAGCCAACCCAGGGACGGAACCCCAGGGATTCAGTACTTC. Translating gives CASSQPRDGTPGIQYF.

This clone was seen only a few times. The genes are TRBV10-3 and TRBJ1-4, with D possibly matching TRBD1 (6 bases). Trimming took off 4 bases at V and 6 bases at J, with 12 bases between the two ends. Germline V gene lookup returns CDR1 ENHRY and CDR2 SYGVKD. The CDR3 has 14 amino acids. Here the CDR3 DNA reads TGTGCCATCAGTGGAGCAGGGGATGATGAAAAACTGTTTTTT. It codes for CAISGAGDDEKLFF.

The chain couples TRBV2 to TRBJ2-1; TRBD2 is a possible D gene (5 bases). The germline gives CDR1 SNHLY, CDR2 FYNNEI. Trimming removed 5 bases at V and 10 bases at J, with 21 bases between. The CDR3 covers 15 residues. CDR3 DNA sequence: TGTGCCAGCAGTCGACATGTGACTGGCTCGGGAGAGCAGTTCTTC. This gives the protein CASSRHVTGSGEQFF.

J is TRBJ2-4 and V is TRBV29-1, with TRBD1 matching over 9 bases. The germline V gene has CDR1 SQVTM and CDR2 ANQGSEA. The CDR3 covers 15 residues. V gave up 4 bases and J gave up 6 bases; unmatched junction bases: 10. CDR3 region: CSVATGGAGGNIQYF. As DNA, the CDR3 is TGCAGCGTTGCTACAGGGGGCGCAGGTGGAAACATTCAGTACTTC.

This clone was recorded only once. V and J are TRBV29-1 and TRBJ1-2; possibly TRBD1 for D (6 bases). The CDR3 loop spans 14 amino acids. V was pared by 3 bases and J by 5 bases, with 16 bases between. Germline lookup yields CDR1 SQVTM and CDR2 ANQGSEA. Here the CDR3 reads CSVDLGGVEYGYTF. The CDR3 coding sequence is TGCAGCGTTGATCTGGGGGGCGTAGAGTATGGCTACACCTTC.

This clone occurred a few times. The chain has TRBV25-1 and TRBJ2-3; D is perhaps TRBD1 (6 bases). CDR3 length: 17 amino acids. Germline loops: CDR1 MGHDK, CDR2 SYGVNS. Trimming pared 4 bases from V and 3 bases from J, leaving 20 bases between. The CDR3 sequence: CASSATSNIGGTDTQYF. CDR3 bases: TGTGCCAGCAGTGCTACTTCCAACATAGGGGGAACAGATACGCAGTATTTT.

The chain couples TRBV5-4 to TRBJ1-2; D is perhaps TRBD1 (5 bases). The length of the CDR3 is 14 residues. Germline V gene lookup returns CDR1 SGHNT and CDR2 YYREEE (reference sequence). Deletions cut 4 bases from V and 4 bases from J, with 14 bases between. The CDR3 protein is CASSPDKGSYGYTF. The CDR3 DNA sequence: TGTGCCAGCAGCCCGGACAAGGGGAGCTATGGCTACACCTTC.

This clone was detected a few times. V is TRBV7-3 and J is TRBJ1-1; D is uncertain. This CDR3 contains 13 residues. Per the germline V gene, CDR1 is SGHTA and CDR2 is FQGTGA. The germline V and J ends were trimmed by 5 bases and 3 bases, with 10 bases remaining between them. CDR3 DNA: TGTGCCAGCAGCCCAACAGCGGACACTGAAGCTTTCTTT. It specifies CASSPTADTEAFF.

The V gene is TRBV7-3, the J gene TRBJ2-5; D perhaps matches TRBD1 (5 bases). Germline V gene sequence: CDR1 SGHTA, CDR2 FQGTGA. Trimming took 4 bases from V and 1 from J, leaving 19 bases between them. The CDR3 covers 17 residues. The CDR3, as DNA: TGTGCCAGCAGCTCTCTGTCGGGCAGGGTGTCCCAAGAGACCCAGTACTTC. This gives the protein CASSSLSGRVSQETQYF. Variable domain in full (rest from reference TRBV7-3 and TRBJ2-5): GAGVSQTPSNKVTEKGKYVELRCDPISGHTALYWYRQSLGQGPEFLIYFQGTGAADDSGLPNDRFFAVRPEGSVSTLKIQRTERGDSAVYLCASSSLSGRVSQETQYFGPGTRLLVL.

The chain joins TRBV7-2 to TRBJ2-3; TRBD2 matches at 7 bases. The germline V gene encodes CDR1 SGHTA and CDR2 FQGNSA. V lost 3 bases and J lost 10; bases outside the gene matches: 1. The CDR3 loop spans 11 amino acids. The CDR3 loop is CASSLTSSQYF. CDR3 in DNA: TGTGCCAGCAGCTTGACTAGCTCGCAGTATTTT.

The chain employs TRBV6-1 and TRBJ1-1; a possible D gene is TRBD1 (5 bases). Trimming took 8 bases from V and 4 from J, leaving 14 bases between them. The CDR3 length is 13 residues. CDR1 is MNHNS, CDR2 SASEGT, per germline. CDR3 residues: CASGVVGATEAFF. The CDR3 DNA reads TGTGCCAGCGGCGTAGTTGGGGCCACTGAAGCTTTCTTT.

The chain has TRBV6-1 and TRBJ2-7; D might be TRBD1 (6 bases). The CDR3 loop spans 14 amino acids. Germline V CDR1 and CDR2: MNHNS, SASEGT. Trimming shortened V by 2 bases and J by 3 bases, and 11 bases separated the two germline ends. The CDR3 is CASSEPGEVYEQYF. Here the CDR3 DNA reads TGTGCCAGCAGTGAACCAGGGGAAGTCTACGAGCAGTACTTC.

The chain is built from TRBV5-1 and TRBJ2-3; D tentatively fits TRBD1 or TRBD2 (5 bases each). Trimming cost V 0 bases and J 3 bases, with 14 bases left between them. Germline CDR1 is SGHRS and CDR2 is YFSETQ. The CDR3 runs to 16 residues. The CDR3 sequence is CASSLGQRVSTDTQYF. CDR3 bases: TGCGCCAGCAGCTTGGGACAGAGGGTCTCAACAGATACGCAGTATTTT.